This T cell receptor beta chain comes out of a study of breast tumors, draining lymph nodes, adjacent tissues. Study-wide results and limits: Findings are consistent with lymph node origin and intratumoral expansion of most tumor T cells. The lymph node origin of tumor T cells was framed as consistent with a hypothesis, not demonstrated. Compared with lymph nodes, tumors were less diverse; compared with nontumor tissue, more.

Using its own MiXCR run on the multiplex PCR reads, TCRdb lists one record per CDR3 protein. Of 120,000 to 150,000 distinct CDR3 sequences in the sample, around a third were seen once. The lymph nodes were axillary draining lymph nodes from breast cancer patients. This clonotype showed up many times. Its antigen remains unknown. Looked up from germline, CDR1 is LGHDT and CDR2 is YNNKEL (reference sequence). With V trimmed by 6 bases and J by 1 base, 11 bases remained unmatched. The CDR3 contains 16 residues. The receptor comes from a female donor with breast cancer. Some clones in this sample may be carry-over from other donors' samples. This chain joins TRBV3-1 and TRBJ2-5; the match to TRBD2 covers 7 bases. Sequenced input: axillary lymph node tissue. The CDR3 here is CASRESGALSQETQYF. The CDR3 region has the DNA TGTGCCAGCAGGGAGAGCGGGGCTTTGTCCCAAGAGACCCAGTACTTC.